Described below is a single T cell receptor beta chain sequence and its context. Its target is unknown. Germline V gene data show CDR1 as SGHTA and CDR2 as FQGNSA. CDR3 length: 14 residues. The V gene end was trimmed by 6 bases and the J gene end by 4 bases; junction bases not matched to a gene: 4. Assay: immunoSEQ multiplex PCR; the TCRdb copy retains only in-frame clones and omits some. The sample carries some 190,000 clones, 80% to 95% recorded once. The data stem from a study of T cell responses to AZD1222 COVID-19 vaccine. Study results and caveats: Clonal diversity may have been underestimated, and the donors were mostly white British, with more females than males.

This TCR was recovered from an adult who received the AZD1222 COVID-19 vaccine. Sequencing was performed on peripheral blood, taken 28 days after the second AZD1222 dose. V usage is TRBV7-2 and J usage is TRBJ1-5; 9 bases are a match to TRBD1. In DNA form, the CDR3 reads TGTGCCAGCAGACAGACAGGGGGGAATCAGCCCCAGCATTTT. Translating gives CASRQTGGNQPQHF.